This T cell receptor (beta chain) appears in the sequencing data of a study of T-cell memory formation after mild COVID-19. Looking at the study overall: Clusters were largely donor specific.

To note about this clonotype: Its matching antigen is unknown.

General study points: A balance of CD4 and CD8 characterized clones contracting day 15 to 85, whereas later expanders leaned CD4+. In pre-infection memory, a portion of responding clones appeared, which suggested that cross-reactive memory joined.

V lost 8 bases and J lost 4; bases outside the gene matches: 6. The CDR3 is 12 amino acids. Germline CDR1 reads GTSNPN; CDR2 reads SVGIG (reference sequence). Via MiXCR, TCRdb re-called the 5' RACE reads, giving one row per CDR3 protein. The sample carries approximately 500,000 distinct CDR3 sequences, 20% to 25% recorded once. The source is an adult woman who had mild COVID-19 (a few samples of this study predate the infection). Cell type and time point are not known. Input material: PBMCs or a T cell subset sorted from them (not recorded which). The rearrangement joins TRBV30 to TRBJ1-1; 8 positions match TRBD1. In DNA form, the CDR3 reads TGTGCCGGTGACAGGGGTGGCACTGAAGCTTTCTTT. Its protein is CAGDRGGTEAFF.